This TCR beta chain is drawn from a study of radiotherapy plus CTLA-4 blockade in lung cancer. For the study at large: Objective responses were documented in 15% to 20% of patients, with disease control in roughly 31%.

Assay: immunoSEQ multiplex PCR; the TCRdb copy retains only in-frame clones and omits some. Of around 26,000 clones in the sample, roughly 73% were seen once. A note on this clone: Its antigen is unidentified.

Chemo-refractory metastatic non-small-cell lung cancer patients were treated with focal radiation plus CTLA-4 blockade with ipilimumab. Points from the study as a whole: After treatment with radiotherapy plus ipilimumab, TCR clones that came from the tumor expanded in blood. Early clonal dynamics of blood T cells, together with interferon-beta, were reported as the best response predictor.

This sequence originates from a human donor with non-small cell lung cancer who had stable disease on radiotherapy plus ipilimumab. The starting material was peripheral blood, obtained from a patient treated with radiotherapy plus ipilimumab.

The CDR3 loop is CASSKPGVTSGRIFTYEQYF. The CDR3, as DNA: TGTGCCAGCAGCAAACCTGGAGTGACTAGCGGGAGGATCTTCACCTACGAGCAGTACTTC. The rearrangement joins TRBV21-1 to TRBJ2-7; TRBD2 reflects the table's D call only, with no check against the DNA. TRBV21-1 is noted as a pseudogene. This CDR3 is built from 20 residues.